This entry lists 17 T cell receptor beta chains sequenced from one sample in a study of tumor and adjacent non-tumor tissue in lung cancer. A modified ARM-PCR protocol with three rounds of nested PCR amplified TCRbeta. TCRdb analysed the multiplex PCR reads with MiXCR anew, one entry per CDR3 protein. The sample carries around 70,000 distinct CDR3 sequences, 55% to 75% recorded once. No cell sorting was done before RNA was extracted from the tissue. Sequenced sample: lung tumor tissue. Receptors originate from a man between 45 and 60 years old with non-small cell lung cancer.

This clonotype is a singleton in its sample. The V call is TRBV6-5, the J call TRBJ1-6, with D maybe TRBD1 (5 bases). The CDR3 runs to 14 residues. V was trimmed by 2 bases and J by 9 bases, leaving 11 bases between them. CDR1 and CDR2 (germline): MNHEY, SVGAGI. CDR3 residues: CASSYAGLSSPLHF. The CDR3 DNA is TGTGCCAGCAGTTACGCAGGGTTGAGTTCACCCCTCCACTTT.

Details on this clonotype: At one of its ends the junction is not consistent with the germline gene, which may arise from a read error. This CDR3 is CVSSLGHHQETQYF. In DNA form, the CDR3 reads TGTGTCAGCAGCTTAGGGCACCACCAAGAGACCCAGTACTTC. This chain links TRBV7-9 with TRBJ2-5; no firm D call. Germline V lookup: CDR1 SEHNR, CDR2 FQNEAQ (reference sequence). This CDR3 is 14 amino acids long.

Concerning this clonotype: A much larger clone lies one base from this, so it may be a read error. The chain employs TRBV29-1 and TRBJ2-2; 15 bases line up with TRBD2. The CDR3 length is 16 residues. Germline lookup yields CDR1 SQVTM and CDR2 ANQGSEA. V gave up 8 bases and J gave up 5 bases; unmatched junction bases: 9. This chain's CDR3 is CSFGGLAGGRTGELFF. In nucleotides, the CDR3 is TGCAGCTTTGGGGGACTAGCGGGAGGCCGGACCGGGGAGCTGTTTTTT.

This clonotype showed up many times. The chain employs TRBV28 and TRBJ2-3; 7 nucleotides line up with TRBD2. The J segment lost 3 bases and the V segment lost 5 bases, leaving 5 bases of the junction unmatched. Germline V lookup: CDR1 MDHEN, CDR2 SYDVKM. The CDR3 contains 14 residues. DNA of the CDR3: TGTGCCAGCAGTGGGGAGCGGGATACAGATACGCAGTATTTT. Its translation is CASSGERDTDTQYF. Full variable domain (rest looked up from reference TRBV28 and TRBJ2-3): DVKVTQSSRYLVKRTGEKVFLECVQDMDHENMFWYRQDPGLGLRLIYFSYDVKMKEKGDIPEGYSVSREKKERFSLILESASTNQTSMYLCASSGERDTDTQYFGPGTRLTVL.

As regards this clonotype: Germline is not matched at one junction end, which may reflect a read error. This sequence joins TRBV11-2 and TRBJ2-3; D is unresolved. The CDR3 loop spans 14 amino acids. Looked up from germline, CDR1 is SGHAT and CDR2 is FQNNGV. CDR3 nucleotide sequence: TGTGCTAGCAGCTTAGATCCAGTGGCGGATACGCAGTATTTT. Amino acids: CASSLDPVADTQYF.

Remarks on this clonotype: A junction end diverges from the germline sequence, so it may reflect a read error. The rearrangement links TRBV11-2 to TRBJ2-7; TRBD2 is a possible D gene (6 bases). CDR1 is SGHAT and CDR2 is FQNNGV in the germline V gene. The CDR3 runs 17 residues. CDR3 in DNA: TGTGCCAGCAACTTAGGAAGATCCGCCCGGGGGTCCCACGAGCAGTACTTC. As protein: CASNLGRSARGSHEQYF.

As to this clonotype: A much larger clone differs by one base, so this may be a read error. V usage is TRBV4-1 and J usage is TRBJ2-3; 10 nucleotides agree with TRBD2. The ends lost 2 bases at V and 2 bases at J; junction bases unmatched: 7. Germline CDR1 reads MGHRA; CDR2 reads YSYEKL. The CDR3 covers 17 residues. In DNA, the CDR3 is TGCGCCAGCAGCCAAATTACGGGACTAGCGCTCACAGATACGCAGTATTTT. It specifies CASSQITGLALTDTQYF.

This clonotype occurred a few times. Since a much larger clone is just one base distant, this may be a read error. The J gene is TRBJ2-7, the V gene TRBV12-3 or TRBV12-4; 9 bases match TRBD1. The CDR3 runs 15 residues. CDR3 sequence: CVSSLSGTGPEEQYF. As DNA, the CDR3 is TGTGTCAGCAGTCTATCCGGGACAGGGCCGGAAGAGCAGTACTTC.

A remark on this clonotype: Lacking the conserved final phenylalanine or tryptophan, this CDR3 likely reflects a read error. The chain uses TRBV12-3 or TRBV12-4 and TRBJ2-7; D unresolved. This CDR3 spans 12 amino acids. The CDR3 spells CAISAQRNEQYL. The CDR3 nucleotides are TGTGCCATCAGTGCTCAAAGGAACGAGCAGTACTTA.

A remark on this clonotype: The junction departs from germline at one end; a sequencing error may be responsible. The V call is TRBV29-1, the J call TRBJ2-5; possible D gene TRBD2, 6 bases. The CDR3 consists of 11 residues. Per germline, CDR1 SQVTM and CDR2 ANQGSEA. The CDR3 protein is CSARGGGTQCF. Here the CDR3 DNA reads TGCAGCGCTCGAGGAGGAGGGACCCAGTGCTTC. Filled out from reference TRBV29-1 and TRBJ2-5, the complete variable domain reads SAVISQKPSRDICQRGTSLTIQCQVDSQVTMMFWYRQQPGQSLTLIATANQGSEATYESGFVIDKFPISRPNLTFSTLTVSNMSPEDSSIYLCSARGGGTQCFGPGTRLLVL.

In its sample, this clonotype was seen once. The gene calls are TRBV7-2 and TRBJ2-3, with 11 bases that match TRBD2. V shed 1 base and J 5 bases; nucleotides not matched to a gene: 2. The CDR3 covers 15 residues. Germline-derived CDR1 and CDR2 are SGHTA and FQGNSA. CDR3 amino acids: CASSLGLAGKDTQYF. The CDR3 DNA reads as TGTGCCAGCAGCTTAGGACTAGCGGGAAAAGATACGCAGTATTTT.

This chain joins TRBV12-3 or TRBV12-4 and TRBJ2-7; no clear D gene. The CDR3 has 15 amino acids. V was trimmed by 6 bases and J by 0 bases, leaving 15 bases between them. CDR3 sequence: CASSLSLFDSYEQYF. In DNA, the CDR3 is TGTGCCAGCAGCTTGAGTCTATTCGACTCCTACGAGCAGTACTTC.

This chain links TRBV12-3 or TRBV12-4 with TRBJ2-7; 7 bases are a match to TRBD1. The CDR3 has 14 amino acids. J gave up 3 bases and V 9 bases, and 11 bases lay outside the gene matches. CDR3 in amino acids: CASRETRTGYEQYF. The DNA for the CDR3 is TGTGCCAGTAGAGAAACCAGGACAGGCTACGAGCAGTACTTC.

The chain uses TRBV20-1 and TRBJ2-7; 8 bases align to TRBD2. The CDR3 is made up of 15 amino acids. In germline, CDR1 is DFQATT, CDR2 SNEGSKA (reference sequence). The J segment lost 1 base and the V segment lost 5 bases, leaving 10 bases of the junction unmatched. This CDR3 reads CSAHHTSGGSYEQYF. Here the CDR3 DNA reads TGCAGTGCTCACCACACTAGCGGAGGATCCTACGAGCAGTACTTC.

This clonotype was detected only a few times. A much larger clone differs by one base, so this may be a read error. The rearrangement links TRBV4-1 to TRBJ2-7, with D unresolved. V was pared by 7 bases and J by 3 bases, with 31 bases between. The length of the CDR3 is 19 residues. Germline CDR1 reads MGHRA; CDR2 reads YSYEKL. The DNA of the CDR3 is TGCGCCAGCAATGGCTCCCCGGGTTTGGTGCGAGTGGTTGGCTACGAGCAGTACTTC. Its translation: CASNGSPGLVRVVGYEQYF.

Comment on this clonotype: An end of the junction does not agree with germline; a read error may underlie this. The chain couples TRBV28 to TRBJ2-2; 7 bases match TRBD1. This CDR3 is built from 16 residues. Germline loops: CDR1 MDHEN, CDR2 SYDVKM. DNA of the CDR3: TGTGCCAACACTCCCGCCGGACAGGCGAAAACCGGGGAGCTGTTTTTT. It specifies CANTPAGQAKTGELFF.

A word on this clonotype: A single base separates this from a much larger clone, so it may be a read error. This chain joins TRBV4-1 and TRBJ2-5; D could derive from TRBD1 or TRBD2 (5 bases each). The CDR3 extends over 15 amino acids. The germline gives CDR1 MGHRA, CDR2 YSYEKL. V was shortened by 4 bases and J by 2 bases, with 14 bases between the two germline ends. CDR3 sequence: CASSPRGAHQETQYF. The CDR3 coding sequence is TGCGCCAGCAGCCCGAGGGGAGCCCATCAAGAGACCCAGTACTTC.